The following is a T cell receptor (beta chain) sequence with its context. This sample was taken from a study of T-cell reconstitution after alpha-beta-depleted transplantation in children. Germline loops: CDR1 MNHEY, CDR2 SMNVEV (reference sequence). This CDR3 comprises 14 residues. V was clipped by 3 bases and J by 1 base, with 10 bases between them. TCRbeta library construction was performed incorporating unique molecular identifiers. Via MiXCR, TCRdb re-called the PCR reads, giving one row per CDR3 protein. Of about half a million distinct CDR3 sequences listed, roughly an eighth are singletons. The chain employs TRBV27 and TRBJ2-7, with D perhaps assigned TRBD1 or TRBD2 (5 bases each). This receptor was taken from a human donor who donated a stem cell graft to a child with combined immunodeficiency. This material consisted of PBMCs from the stem cell graft donor, taken from the stem cell graft. The CDR3 nucleotides are TGTGCCAGCAGTTTGTTGGGGGAATCCTACGAGCAGTACTTC. Protein product: CASSLLGESYEQYF.